Sequencing of this T cell receptor beta chain was carried out in a study of cytomegalovirus exposure and HLA in healthy donors. V was clipped by 4 bases and J by 0 bases, with 9 bases between them. Germline V gene data show CDR1 as SGHNT and CDR2 as YYREEE (reference sequence). This CDR3 is 14 amino acids long. With respect to this clone: Its antigen is undetermined.

As for the donors, each was a healthy bone marrow donor. The primer mix had 60 Vbeta and 13 Jbeta primers. Measured with immunoSEQ multiplex PCR; TCRdb has only the in-frame clones, and not every one. The data show roughly 100,000 clones, roughly 76% seen once. Findings and limits, study-wide: The classifier was said to identify cytomegalovirus status with high specificity and sensitivity. In a later analysis, several top co-occurrence clusters appeared linked to parvovirus B19, influenza, CMV and Epstein-Barr virus. An Asian-associated ancestry cluster reportedly showed fewer N-insertions than the approximately 600-donor mean in a later analysis.

The source material was PBMCs. This clonotype was obtained from a middle-aged man in good health and CMV-seronegative. The chain has TRBV5-4 and TRBJ2-3; D may be TRBD1 (6 bases). This chain's CDR3 is CASSPDSSTDTQYF. Here the CDR3 DNA reads TGTGCCAGCAGCCCGGACAGCAGCACAGATACGCAGTATTTT.